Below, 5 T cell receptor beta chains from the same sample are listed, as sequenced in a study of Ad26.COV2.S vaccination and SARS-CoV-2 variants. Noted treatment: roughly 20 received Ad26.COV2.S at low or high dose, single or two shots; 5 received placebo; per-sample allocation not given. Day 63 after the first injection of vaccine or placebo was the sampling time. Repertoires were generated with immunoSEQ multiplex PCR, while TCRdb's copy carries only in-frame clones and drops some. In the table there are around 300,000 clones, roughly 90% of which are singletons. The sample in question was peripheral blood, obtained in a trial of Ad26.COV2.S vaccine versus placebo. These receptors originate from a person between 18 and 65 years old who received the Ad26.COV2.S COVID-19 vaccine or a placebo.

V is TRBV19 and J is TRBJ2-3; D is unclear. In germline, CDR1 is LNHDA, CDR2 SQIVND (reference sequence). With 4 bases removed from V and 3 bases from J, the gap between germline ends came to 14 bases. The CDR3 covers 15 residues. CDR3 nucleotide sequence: TGTGCCAGTAGTACCGGATTGGTTGAAACAGATACGCAGTATTTT. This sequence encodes CASSTGLVETDTQYF.

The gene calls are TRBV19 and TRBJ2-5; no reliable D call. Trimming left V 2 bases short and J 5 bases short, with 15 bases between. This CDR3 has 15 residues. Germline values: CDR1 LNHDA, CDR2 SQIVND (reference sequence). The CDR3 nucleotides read TGTGCCAGTAGTATAAGAACCGGGCAGTCTGAGACCCAGTACTTC. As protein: CASSIRTGQSETQYF.

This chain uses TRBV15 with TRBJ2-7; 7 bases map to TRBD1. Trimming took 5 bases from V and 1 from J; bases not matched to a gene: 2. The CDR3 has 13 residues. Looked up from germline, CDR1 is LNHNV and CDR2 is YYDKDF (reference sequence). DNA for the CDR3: TGTGCCACCAGCGGGGACAGATCCTACGAGCAGTACTTC. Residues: CATSGDRSYEQYF. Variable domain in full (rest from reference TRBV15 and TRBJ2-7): DAMVIQNPRYQVTQFGKPVTLSCSQTLNHNVMYWYQQKSSQAPKLLFHYYDKDFNNEADTPDNFQSRRPNTSFCFLDIRSPGLGDTAMYLCATSGDRSYEQYFGPGTRLTVT.

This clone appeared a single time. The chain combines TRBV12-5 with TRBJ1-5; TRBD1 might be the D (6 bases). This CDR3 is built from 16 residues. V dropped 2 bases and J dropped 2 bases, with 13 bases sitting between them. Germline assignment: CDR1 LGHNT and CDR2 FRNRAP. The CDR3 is CASGLRQGGGNQPQHF. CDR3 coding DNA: TGTGCTAGTGGTTTGAGGCAAGGGGGTGGCAATCAGCCCCAGCATTTT.

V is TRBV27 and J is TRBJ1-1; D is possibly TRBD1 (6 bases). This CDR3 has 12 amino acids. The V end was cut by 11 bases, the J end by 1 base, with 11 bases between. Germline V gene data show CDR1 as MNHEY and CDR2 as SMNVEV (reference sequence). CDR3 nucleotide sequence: TGTGCCGGAACGACAGGGAACACTGAAGCTTTCTTT. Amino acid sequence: CAGTTGNTEAFF.